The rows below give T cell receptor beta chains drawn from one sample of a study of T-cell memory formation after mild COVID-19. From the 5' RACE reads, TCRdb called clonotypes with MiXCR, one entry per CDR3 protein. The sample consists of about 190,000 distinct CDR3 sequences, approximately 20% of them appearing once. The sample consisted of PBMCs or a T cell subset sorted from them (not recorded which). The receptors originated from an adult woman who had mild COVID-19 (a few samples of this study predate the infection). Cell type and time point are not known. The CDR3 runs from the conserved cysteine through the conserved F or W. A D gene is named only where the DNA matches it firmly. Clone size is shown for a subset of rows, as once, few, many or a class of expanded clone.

cdr3_nt: TGCAGTGCTAGAAACAGGTCCACCGGGGAGCTGTTTTTT
cdr3_aa: CSARNRSTGELFF
j_call: TRBJ2-2
clone_size: .
v_call: TRBV20-1
d_call: .

cdr3_nt: TGTGCCAGCAGCATGACAGGGGACAACATTGAAGCTTTCTTT
cdr3_aa: CASSMTGDNIEAFF
j_call: TRBJ1-1
clone_size: few
v_call: TRBV7-2
d_call: TRBD1

cdr3_nt: TGTGCCAGCACCAAAACCAGGGGGGAGCTGGGCTCCTACGAGCAGTACTTC
cdr3_aa: CASTKTRGELGSYEQYF
j_call: TRBJ2-7
clone_size: .
v_call: TRBV5-5
d_call: .

cdr3_nt: TGTGCCAGTACCTCTTACCGGGACAGAATACACTATGGCTACACCTTC
cdr3_aa: CASTSYRDRIHYGYTF
j_call: TRBJ1-2
clone_size: .
v_call: TRBV19
d_call: TRBD1

cdr3_nt: TGCGCCAGCAGCCTCAATACCCCAGGGGGCGGTGAAAAACTGTTTTTT
cdr3_aa: CASSLNTPGGGEKLFF
j_call: TRBJ1-4
clone_size: .
v_call: TRBV5-1
d_call: TRBD1

cdr3_nt: TGTGCCAGCAGCTTAATGCACACCGGGGAGCTGTTTTTT
cdr3_aa: CASSLMHTGELFF
j_call: TRBJ2-2
clone_size: few
v_call: TRBV7-3
d_call: .

cdr3_nt: TGTGCCAGCACCGGGGACACAGATACGCAGTATTTT
cdr3_aa: CASTGDTDTQYF
j_call: TRBJ2-3
clone_size: .
v_call: TRBV10-3
d_call: .

cdr3_nt: TGTGCCATCAGCCCGGGACAGGGGGCGCTGGGAAGAGGCTACACCTTC
cdr3_aa: CAISPGQGALGRGYTF
j_call: TRBJ1-2
clone_size: few
v_call: TRBV10-3
d_call: TRBD1

cdr3_nt: TGTGCCAGCAGCTCCGGGACAGGGCCGGGAGAGACCCAGTACTTC
cdr3_aa: CASSSGTGPGETQYF
j_call: TRBJ2-5
clone_size: .
v_call: TRBV7-7
d_call: TRBD1

cdr3_nt: TGTGCCACCAGTGATCCGGGACAGGGGGCTGGTGAGCAGTACTTC
cdr3_aa: CATSDPGQGAGEQYF
j_call: TRBJ2-7
clone_size: few
v_call: TRBV24-1
d_call: TRBD1

cdr3_nt: TGTGCCAGCATCCCAGGGACTAGCGAGTACAATGAGCAGTTCTTC
cdr3_aa: CASIPGTSEYNEQFF
j_call: TRBJ2-1
clone_size: many
v_call: TRBV11-2
d_call: TRBD2

cdr3_nt: TGTGCCTGGAGGCGGAAAGGGCTCAAGGGGATTCAGCCCCAGCATTTT
cdr3_aa: CAWRRKGLKGIQPQHF
j_call: TRBJ1-5
clone_size: .
v_call: TRBV30
d_call: .

cdr3_nt: TGCAGTGCTGAGACAGGGGGAGAGACCCAGTACTTC
cdr3_aa: CSAETGGETQYF
j_call: TRBJ2-5
clone_size: .
v_call: TRBV20-1
d_call: TRBD1

cdr3_nt: TGTGCCAGCTCACCTCCCGGGACAGGGATCGAGCAGTACTTC
cdr3_aa: CASSPPGTGIEQYF
j_call: TRBJ2-7
clone_size: .
v_call: TRBV18
d_call: TRBD1

cdr3_nt: TGTGCCAGCAGCCCCCCAGCGGGAACTAGCACAGATACGCAGTATTTT
cdr3_aa: CASSPPAGTSTDTQYF
j_call: TRBJ2-3
clone_size: .
v_call: TRBV9
d_call: TRBD2

cdr3_nt: TGTGCCAGCAGTGAATCCGGCAGGAAGAACACTGAAGCTTTCTTT
cdr3_aa: CASSESGRKNTEAFF
j_call: TRBJ1-1
clone_size: .
v_call: TRBV25-1
d_call: .

cdr3_nt: TGCGCCAGCAGCCAAGTTAGGAGCTACGAGCAGTACTTC
cdr3_aa: CASSQVRSYEQYF
j_call: TRBJ2-7
clone_size: few
v_call: TRBV4-3
d_call: .

cdr3_nt: TGCGCCAGCAGTAAAGTGACAGGGACCACTGAAGCTTTCTTT
cdr3_aa: CASSKVTGTTEAFF
j_call: TRBJ1-1
clone_size: .
v_call: TRBV5-1
d_call: TRBD1

cdr3_nt: TGCGCCAGCAGCTTTACCGGGGAGCTGTTTTTT
cdr3_aa: CASSFTGELFF
j_call: TRBJ2-2
clone_size: .
v_call: TRBV5-1
d_call: .

cdr3_nt: TGTGCCAGCAGCGACACTACGAAGGGGGCCACTGAAGCTTTCTTT
cdr3_aa: CASSDTTKGATEAFF
j_call: TRBJ1-1
clone_size: few
v_call: TRBV5-5
d_call: TRBD1

cdr3_nt: TGCGCCAGCAGCGTGCAGGGGACCGGGGAGCTGTTTTTT
cdr3_aa: CASSVQGTGELFF
j_call: TRBJ2-2
clone_size: .
v_call: TRBV5-1
d_call: .

cdr3_nt: TGTGCCACCAGTGATCCGGGACAGGGCTACGAGCAGTACTTC
cdr3_aa: CATSDPGQGYEQYF
j_call: TRBJ2-7
clone_size: .
v_call: TRBV24-1
d_call: TRBD1

cdr3_nt: TGTGCCAGCATGGCTCGGAGTGGGCTTGAGACCCAGTACTTC
cdr3_aa: CASMARSGLETQYF
j_call: TRBJ2-5
clone_size: few
v_call: TRBV2
d_call: .

cdr3_nt: TGTGCCAGCGCCATAGCAGGGCATGAAGCTTTCTTT
cdr3_aa: CASAIAGHEAFF
j_call: TRBJ1-1
clone_size: .
v_call: TRBV28
d_call: .

cdr3_nt: TGTGCCAGCAGTCGGCTAGCGGGGACGAATGAGCAGTTCTTC
cdr3_aa: CASSRLAGTNEQFF
j_call: TRBJ2-1
clone_size: .
v_call: TRBV2
d_call: TRBD2

cdr3_nt: TGTGCCAGCAGCTCCCTTGTGGGGGACACAGATACGCAGTATTTT
cdr3_aa: CASSSLVGDTDTQYF
j_call: TRBJ2-3
clone_size: .
v_call: TRBV11-2
d_call: .

cdr3_nt: TGTGCCAGCCGACCGGGCCTGGCGGGCTACGAGCAGTACTTC
cdr3_aa: CASRPGLAGYEQYF
j_call: TRBJ2-7
clone_size: few
v_call: TRBV4-2
d_call: .

cdr3_nt: TGTGCCAGCAGGTACGGGACAGGGAACACTGAAGCTTTCTTT
cdr3_aa: CASRYGTGNTEAFF
j_call: TRBJ1-1
clone_size: few
v_call: TRBV12-3/TRBV12-4
d_call: TRBD1

cdr3_nt: TGTGCCAGCACCTTCTCCGGGGTTGGTGAAAAACTGTTTTTT
cdr3_aa: CASTFSGVGEKLFF
j_call: TRBJ1-4
clone_size: .
v_call: TRBV12-3/TRBV12-4
d_call: .

cdr3_nt: TGTGCCACCAGTGGTATAGTGGATGGCTACACCTTC
cdr3_aa: CATSGIVDGYTF
j_call: TRBJ1-2
clone_size: few
v_call: TRBV24-1
d_call: .

cdr3_nt: TGCAGTGCTACGGCTAGCTCCCAATCAGGGGAGCAGTTCTTC
cdr3_aa: CSATASSQSGEQFF
j_call: TRBJ2-1
clone_size: many
v_call: TRBV20-1
d_call: .

cdr3_nt: TGTGCCAGCAGCTTCCTCTCTCCCAATGAAAAACTGTTTTTT
cdr3_aa: CASSFLSPNEKLFF
j_call: TRBJ1-4
clone_size: few
v_call: TRBV7-2
d_call: .

cdr3_nt: TGCGCCAGCGGAGAGCCCCCCATCCGGGGCTACACCTTC
cdr3_aa: CASGEPPIRGYTF
j_call: TRBJ1-2
clone_size: many
v_call: TRBV5-1
d_call: .

cdr3_nt: TGCGCCAGCAGTTTCTTGGTTCGGGACAGGGAGACCTACGAGCAGTACTTC
cdr3_aa: CASSFLVRDRETYEQYF
j_call: TRBJ2-7
clone_size: few
v_call: TRBV5-1
d_call: TRBD1

cdr3_nt: TGTGCCACCAGCAGAGCCAGCGGGAGCACGTACAATGAGCAGTTCTTC
cdr3_aa: CATSRASGSTYNEQFF
j_call: TRBJ2-1
clone_size: many
v_call: TRBV15
d_call: TRBD2

cdr3_nt: TGTGCCAGCAGTTTGGGGCAACCCAGTAATCAGCCCCAGCATTTT
cdr3_aa: CASSLGQPSNQPQHF
j_call: TRBJ1-5
clone_size: many
v_call: TRBV12-3/TRBV12-4
d_call: .

cdr3_nt: TGCAGCGTTGAAGGGCAGTCTGCAGATACGCAGTATTTT
cdr3_aa: CSVEGQSADTQYF
j_call: TRBJ2-3
clone_size: .
v_call: TRBV29-1
d_call: .

cdr3_nt: TGTGCCAGCAGCTTAGCGGGGGCCTATGGCTACACCTTC
cdr3_aa: CASSLAGAYGYTF
j_call: TRBJ1-2
clone_size: few
v_call: TRBV11-3
d_call: .

cdr3_nt: TGCGCCAGCAGCCAAGGAACAGGGACGGGCTATGGCTACACCTTC
cdr3_aa: CASSQGTGTGYGYTF
j_call: TRBJ1-2
clone_size: few
v_call: TRBV4-1
d_call: .

cdr3_nt: TGTGCCAGCTCACCACCTAGGAGCCAATCCTACAATGAGCAGTTCTTC
cdr3_aa: CASSPPRSQSYNEQFF
j_call: TRBJ2-1
clone_size: .
v_call: TRBV18
d_call: .